The rows below give T cell receptor beta chains drawn from one sample of a study of ipilimumab plus nivolumab after autologous stem cell transplantation. The repertoire was sequenced with immunoSEQ multiplex PCR; TCRdb's copy has only in-frame clones and lacks some. This sample has about 15,000 clones, with 65% to 85% found just once. The sample here was PBMCs, taken in a trial of ipilimumab plus nivolumab as post-transplant consolidation. These receptors were collected from a male donor with diffuse large B-cell lymphoma. Both conserved end residues are part of each CDR3. D genes are given only for firm matches. Not all rows give a size; the values are once, few, many and, for expanded clones, a class.

TRBV5-1	NA	NA	TRBJ1-6	CASSLQGGDNSPLHF	TGCGCCAGCAGCTTACAGGGTGGGGATAATTCACCCCTCCACTTT
TRBV10-3	NA	NA	TRBJ1-6	CAIGDSYNSPLHF	TGTGCCATTGGAGACTCCTATAATTCACCCCTCCACTTT
TRBV4-2	NA	NA	TRBJ2-7	CASSQDPGTVYEQYF	TGTGCCAGCAGCCAAGACCCCGGGACGGTCTACGAGCAGTACTTC
TRBV6-5	NA	NA	TRBJ2-2	CASRTVGNTGELFF	TGTGCCAGCAGGACCGTAGGGAACACCGGGGAGCTGTTTTTT
TRBV7-9	NA	NA	TRBJ2-3	CASSSNRADTQYF	TGTGCCAGCAGCTCCAACAGGGCAGATACGCAGTATTTT
TRBV5-1	NA	NA	TRBJ2-1	CASSTGGQYNEQFF	TGCGCCAGCAGCACCGGGGGACAGTACAATGAGCAGTTCTTC
TRBV4-1	NA	once	TRBJ2-5	CASSPDIADQGETQYF	TGCGCCAGCAGCCCTGATATAGCGGACCAGGGGGAGACCCAGTACTTC
TRBV7-2	NA	NA	TRBJ2-2	CASSLYSGELFF	TGTGCCAGCAGCTTATACTCCGGGGAGCTGTTTTTT
TRBV11-3	TRBD1	few	TRBJ1-3	CASSSLQGASGNTIYF	TGTGCCAGCAGCTCCCTACAGGGGGCTTCTGGAAACACCATATATTTT
TRBV18	NA	NA	TRBJ1-5	CASSPGGGGNNQPQHF	TGTGCCAGCTCACCCGGCGGAGGGGGGAACAATCAGCCCCAGCATTTT
TRBV7-2	TRBD2	once	TRBJ2-7	CASSLGSGGSPYEQYF	TGTGCCAGCAGCTTAGGATCGGGGGGATCCCCCTACGAGCAGTACTTC
TRBV29-1	NA	NA	TRBJ2-5	CSAQQETQYF	TGCAGCGCGCAACAAGAGACCCAGTACTTC